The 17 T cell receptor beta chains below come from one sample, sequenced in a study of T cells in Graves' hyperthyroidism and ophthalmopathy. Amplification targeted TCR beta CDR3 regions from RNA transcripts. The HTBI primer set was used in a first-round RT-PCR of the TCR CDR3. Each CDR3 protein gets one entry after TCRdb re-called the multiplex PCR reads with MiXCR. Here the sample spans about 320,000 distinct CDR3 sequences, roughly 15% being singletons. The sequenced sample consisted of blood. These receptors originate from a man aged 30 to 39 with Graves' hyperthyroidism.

The CDR3 DNA reads TGTGCCACCAGTGATCAAGGGGTCTATGGCTACACCTTC. It encodes CATSDQGVYGYTF. The chain couples TRBV24-1 to TRBJ1-2; perhaps TRBD1 as D (5 bases). V lost 3 bases and J lost 4, with 8 bases in between. The germline V gene encodes CDR1 KGHDR and CDR2 SFDVKD. This CDR3 is 13 amino acids long.

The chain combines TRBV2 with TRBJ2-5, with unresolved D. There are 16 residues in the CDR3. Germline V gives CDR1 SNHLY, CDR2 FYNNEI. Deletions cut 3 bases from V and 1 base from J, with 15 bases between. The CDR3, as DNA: TGTGCCAGCAGTGACGTTTATGCAGCAACCCAAGAGACCCAGTACTTC. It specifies CASSDVYAATQETQYF.

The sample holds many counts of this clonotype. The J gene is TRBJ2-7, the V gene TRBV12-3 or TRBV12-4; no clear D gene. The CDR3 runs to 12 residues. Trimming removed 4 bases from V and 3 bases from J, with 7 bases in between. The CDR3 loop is CASSSPHYEQYF. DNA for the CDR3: TGTGCCAGCAGTTCCCCCCACTACGAGCAGTACTTC.

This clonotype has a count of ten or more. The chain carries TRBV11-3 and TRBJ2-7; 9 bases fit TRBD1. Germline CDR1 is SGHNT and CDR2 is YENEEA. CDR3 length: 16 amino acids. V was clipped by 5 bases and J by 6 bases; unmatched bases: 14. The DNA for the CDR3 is TGTGCCAGCAGCCCGGCGGCCGGGACAGGGCGGCCCGAGCAGTACTTC. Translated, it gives CASSPAAGTGRPEQYF.

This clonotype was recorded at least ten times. The DNA for the CDR3 is TGTGCCAGCAGCCCCCCGTACTCCTACGAGCAGTACTTC. Residues: CASSPPYSYEQYF. The chain joins TRBV6-1 to TRBJ2-7; D gene ambiguous. Germline V gene sequence: CDR1 MNHNS, CDR2 SASEGT. The CDR3 spans 13 residues. V was shortened by 6 bases and J by 0 bases, with 9 bases between the two germline ends.

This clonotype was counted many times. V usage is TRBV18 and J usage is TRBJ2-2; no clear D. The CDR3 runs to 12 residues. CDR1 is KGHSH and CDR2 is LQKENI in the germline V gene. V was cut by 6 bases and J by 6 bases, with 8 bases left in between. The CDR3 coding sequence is TGTGCCAGCTCGACTCCGCCCGGGGAGCTGTTTTTT. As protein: CASSTPPGELFF.

This CDR3 reads CASSRSFGSGRSARGNEQFF. The CDR3 nucleotides are TGTGCCAGCAGTAGATCTTTTGGTAGCGGGAGATCGGCTCGGGGCAATGAGCAGTTCTTC. The chain recombines TRBV11-3 with TRBJ2-1; the match to TRBD2 covers 9 bases. The germline CDR1 and CDR2 sequences are SGHNT and YENEEA. With 6 bases clipped from V and 6 bases from J, the junction kept 24 bases outside the gene matches. This CDR3 region has 20 residues.

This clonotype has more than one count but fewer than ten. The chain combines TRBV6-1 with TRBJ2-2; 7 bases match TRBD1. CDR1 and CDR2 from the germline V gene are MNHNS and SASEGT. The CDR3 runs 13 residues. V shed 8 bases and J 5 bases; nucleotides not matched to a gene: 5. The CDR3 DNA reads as TGTGCCAGCCGGGACAGAAATACCGGGGAGCTGTTTTTT. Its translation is CASRDRNTGELFF.

The CDR3 DNA sequence: TGTGCCATCAGTATGGGGACTAAAGGCGGTATAGAGCAGTTCTTC. As protein: CAISMGTKGGIEQFF. V usage is TRBV10-3 and J usage is TRBJ2-1; 7 positions agree with TRBD2. The CDR3 runs 15 residues. The V gene end was trimmed by 5 bases and the J gene end by 10 bases; junction bases not matched to a gene: 14. Germline V gene lookup returns CDR1 ENHRY and CDR2 SYGVKD.

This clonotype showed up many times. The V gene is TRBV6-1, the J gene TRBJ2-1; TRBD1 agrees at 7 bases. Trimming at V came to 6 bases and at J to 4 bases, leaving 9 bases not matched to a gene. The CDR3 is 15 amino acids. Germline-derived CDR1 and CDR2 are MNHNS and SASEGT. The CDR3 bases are TGTGCCAGCAGCCTGGGGGACAGCCCATACAATGAGCAGTTCTTC. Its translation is CASSLGDSPYNEQFF.

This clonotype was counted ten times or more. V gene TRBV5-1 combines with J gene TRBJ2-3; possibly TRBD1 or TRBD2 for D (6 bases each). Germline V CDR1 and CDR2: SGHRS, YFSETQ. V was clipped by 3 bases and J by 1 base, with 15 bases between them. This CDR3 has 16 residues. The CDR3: CASSSGLTGRTDTQYF. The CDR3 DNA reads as TGCGCCAGCAGCTCCGGACTAACAGGGCGCACAGATACGCAGTATTTT.

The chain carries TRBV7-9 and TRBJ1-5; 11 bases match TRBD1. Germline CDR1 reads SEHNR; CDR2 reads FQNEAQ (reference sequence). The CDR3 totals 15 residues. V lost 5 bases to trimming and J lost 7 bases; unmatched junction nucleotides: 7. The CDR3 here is CASSRTGGRRQPQHF. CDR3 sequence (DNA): TGTGCCAGCAGCCGGACAGGGGGCAGGAGGCAGCCCCAGCATTTT.

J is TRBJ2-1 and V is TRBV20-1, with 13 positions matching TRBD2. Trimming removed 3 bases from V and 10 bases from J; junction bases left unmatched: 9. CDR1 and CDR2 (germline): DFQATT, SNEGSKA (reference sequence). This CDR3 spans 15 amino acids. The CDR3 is CSASDPGLAGNEQFF. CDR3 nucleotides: TGCAGTGCTAGCGACCCGGGACTAGCGGGAAACGAGCAGTTCTTC.

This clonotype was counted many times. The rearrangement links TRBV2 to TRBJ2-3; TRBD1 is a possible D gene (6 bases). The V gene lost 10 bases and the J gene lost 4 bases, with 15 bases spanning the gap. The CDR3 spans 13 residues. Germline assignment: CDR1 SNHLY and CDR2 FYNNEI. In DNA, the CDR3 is TGTGCCACCCGAATTACAGGGTCAGATACGCAGTATTTT. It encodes CATRITGSDTQYF.

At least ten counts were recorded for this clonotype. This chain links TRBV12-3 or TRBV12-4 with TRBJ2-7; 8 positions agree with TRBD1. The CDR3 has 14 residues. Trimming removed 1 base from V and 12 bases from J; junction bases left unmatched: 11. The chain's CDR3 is CASSLGQGRSRPYF. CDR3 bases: TGTGCCAGCAGTTTAGGACAGGGGAGGTCGCGGCCGTACTTC.

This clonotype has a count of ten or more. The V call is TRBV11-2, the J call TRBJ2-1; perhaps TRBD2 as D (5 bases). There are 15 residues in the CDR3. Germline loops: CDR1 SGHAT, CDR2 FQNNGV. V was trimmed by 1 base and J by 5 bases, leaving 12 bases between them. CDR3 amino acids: CASSLVARAHNEQFF. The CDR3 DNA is TGTGCCAGCAGCTTAGTAGCGAGGGCCCACAATGAGCAGTTCTTC.

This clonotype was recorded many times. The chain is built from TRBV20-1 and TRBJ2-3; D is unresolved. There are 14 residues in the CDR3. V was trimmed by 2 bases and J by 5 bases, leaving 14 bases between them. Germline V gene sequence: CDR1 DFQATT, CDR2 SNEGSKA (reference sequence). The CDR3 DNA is TGCAGTGCTAGATCGACTGCGTCGGGAGATACGCAGTATTTT. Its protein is CSARSTASGDTQYF.